This T cell receptor beta chain was retrieved from a study of Graves' ophthalmopathy and Graves' hyperthyroidism (dated by TCRdb to the late 2010s). General notes on the study: Peripheral blood samples were taken at the time of initial diagnosis, before any treatment was given. In total, 120 to 150 blood samples were TCR-sequenced: approximately 42 ophthalmopathy, roughly 77 hyperthyroidism and some 17 hyperthyroidism-to-ophthalmopathy patients. The roughly 91 discovery patients were randomly split 7:3 into training and test sets. Once sampling was done, hyperthyroidism patients were given methimazole at a starting dose of 30 mg daily, while ophthalmopathy patients were given high-dose intravenous methylprednisolone. T-cell repertoires of thyroid tissue and blood were compared in several hyperthyroidism patients. The study used signatures of the TCR beta repertoire to tell Graves' ophthalmopathy apart from Graves' hyperthyroidism and to predict which patients would progress to ophthalmopathy. To explore V-J signatures distinguishing ophthalmopathy from hyperthyroidism, a discovery set of approximately 100 patients (fewer than 45 ophthalmopathy, around 55 stable hyperthyroidism) was enrolled. The independent validation cohort included about 19 hyperthyroidism patients plus 17 patients who later progressed from hyperthyroidism to ophthalmopathy.

Hyperthyroidism was considered stable if no progression to ophthalmopathy occurred within 18 months of follow-up. Hyperthyroidism patients were newly diagnosed, with disease duration under 2 months, and aged 18 to 65 years. Anyone with other autoimmune diseases, uncontrolled infections, pregnancy or lactation was excluded from the study. Diagnosis was based on clinical symptoms, serum thyroxine, TRAb, thyroid ultrasound and orbital computed tomography. PBMCs were isolated from 8 to 10 ml of fresh peripheral blood by Ficoll-Paque density gradient centrifugation. Trizol reagent was used to extract the total RNA, and its quality was then checked on an Agilent 2100 Bioanalyzer. This clonotype showed up many times. The specificity of this receptor is unknown. No base-level quality is on record; no much larger clone is a single base apart. TCR beta CDR3 regions were amplified from RNA transcripts for repertoire sequencing. The first round of RT-PCR was done with HTBI primers and the Qiagen OneStep RT-PCR kit, and was followed by a second round of multiplex PCR, then size selection and purification. Libraries were sequenced on an Illumina HiSeq2000 using paired-end 100 bp reads. The paper's data handling went like this. SOAPnuke was used to process the reads, throwing out any read that had adapters, had uncalled bases, had a mean Phred below 15, or lacked an exact constant-primer or identifier match. High-quality paired reads were merged with COPE v1.2.5. Each unique nucleotide sequence was defined as a clonotype, and clonotypes were aligned to IMGT TRB V, D and J references with MiTCR v1.1. Analysis was restricted to V-J combinations with a frequency above 0.0001, which covered approximately 99% of repertoires. For each V-J combination, a TCR clonal expansion and chaos score was defined as the ratio of F50 clonal expansion to chaos observed in the TCRdist matrix. Features were reduced by Welch's t-statistics and random forest to around 14 V-J combinations, which fed a naive Bayes classifier. The Morisita-Horn index was used to measure how similar the thyroid and blood repertoires were. TCRdb cleaned the public reads at Q25 with fastp, built clones with MiXCR and kept in-frame beta chains. One record per CDR3 amino acid sequence lists the most common genes and DNA. What appears here as the V and J calls and clone size reflects TCRdb's work, not the paper's. This sample lists hundreds of thousands of distinct CDR3 sequences; around a fifth were detected once. Roughly 3.2% of the sample comes from the top ten.

General findings and caveats noted by the study authors: Most expanded thyroid clonotypes with a frequency above 0.001 also appeared in blood, which suggests that blood repertoires may reflect the immune response in the thyroid. In validation, the model predicted ophthalmopathy progression with about 64% sensitivity and less than 80% specificity; some 13 predicted patients were CT-confirmed with GO in a median of about 6.1 months. No statistical method was used to set the sample size in advance, and the investigators knew which group each participant was assigned to. In cross-validation, the 13-signature model distinguished ophthalmopathy from stable hyperthyroidism with about 87% sensitivity and roughly 81% specificity, and in the test set the corresponding values were around 78% and 73%.

From its cysteine to its phenylalanine, the CDR3 spans 17 amino acids. This entry keeps only the CDR3 DNA: 51 bases, framed from base 1. V was cut back by 2 bases and J by 2 bases, leaving a gap of 19 bases between them. CDR1 SGHTA and CDR2 FQGTGA were looked up in the germline V gene. The sequence is built from TRBV7-3 and TRBJ2-7, with TRBD2 perhaps the D gene, on 5 matching bases. Sequences were obtained from peripheral blood. This receptor was obtained from a woman younger than 30 with stable Graves' hyperthyroidism. Donor details come from another sample of the same person, matched by shared clones. CDR3 loop: CASSLPRSGKDPYEQYF. The base sequence is TGTGCCAGCAGCTTACCCAGGAGCGGCAAAGATCCCTACGAGCAGTACTTC.